This T cell receptor beta chain was recovered during a study of T cells in Graves' hyperthyroidism and ophthalmopathy. Study conclusions and caveats: The blood repertoire included most of the expanded thyroid clonotypes above 0.001. Ophthalmopathy was separated from stable hyperthyroidism by a 13 V-J model. Progression to ophthalmopathy was predicted a median of approximately 6.4 months early.

Regions amplified from RNA transcripts were the TCR beta CDR3 regions. During a first-round RT-PCR of the TCR CDR3, the HTBI primer set was used. MiXCR was run by TCRdb on the multiplex PCR reads, yielding one entry per CDR3 protein. The repertoire has 490,000 or so distinct CDR3 sequences, roughly 23% of them found once; the top ten carry about 49%. J was trimmed by 8 bases and V by 5 bases; bases with no gene match: 4. CDR3 length equals 12 residues. The germline gives CDR1 SGHTA, CDR2 FQGNSA. Clinical symptoms, serum thyroxine, TRAb, thyroid ultrasound and orbital computed tomography established diagnosis. To note about this clonotype: Antigen specificity is unknown.

V usage is TRBV7-2 and J usage is TRBJ2-3; 7 bases match TRBD2. The specimen was blood. This TCR was sampled from a woman between 65 and 79 years old with Graves' ophthalmopathy. The CDR3 sequence is CASSTPGGTQYF. In DNA, the CDR3 is TGTGCCAGCAGCACCCCGGGGGGTACGCAGTATTTT.